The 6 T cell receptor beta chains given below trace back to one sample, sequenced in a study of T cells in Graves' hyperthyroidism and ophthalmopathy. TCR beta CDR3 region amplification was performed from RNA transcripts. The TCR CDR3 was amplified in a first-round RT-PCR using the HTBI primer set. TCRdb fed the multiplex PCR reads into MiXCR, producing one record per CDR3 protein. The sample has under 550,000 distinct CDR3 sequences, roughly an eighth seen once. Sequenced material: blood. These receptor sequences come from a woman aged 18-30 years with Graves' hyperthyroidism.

In nucleotides, the CDR3 is TGTGCCAGCAGCCCTAAGGGGAATGAGCAGTACTTC. Encoded protein: CASSPKGNEQYF. This chain links TRBV9 with TRBJ2-1; D is perhaps TRBD1 (5 bases). The J call may be mistaken, given a closer DNA end match to TRBJ2-7. CDR1 and CDR2 from the germline V gene are SGDLS and YYNGEE. The CDR3 is 12 amino acids.

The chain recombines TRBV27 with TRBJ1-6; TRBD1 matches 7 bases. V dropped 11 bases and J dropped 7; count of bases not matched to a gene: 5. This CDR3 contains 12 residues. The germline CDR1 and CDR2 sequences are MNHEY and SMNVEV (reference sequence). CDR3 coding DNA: TGTGCCGGCTACAGGGGCAATTCACCCCTCCACTTT. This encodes CAGYRGNSPLHF.

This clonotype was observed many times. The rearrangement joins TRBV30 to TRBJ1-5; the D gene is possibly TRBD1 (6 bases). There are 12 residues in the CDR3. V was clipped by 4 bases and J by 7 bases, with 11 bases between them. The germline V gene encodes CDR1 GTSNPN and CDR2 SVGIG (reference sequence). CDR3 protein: CAWTPGDQPQHF. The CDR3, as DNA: TGTGCCTGGACCCCAGGGGACCAGCCCCAGCATTTT.

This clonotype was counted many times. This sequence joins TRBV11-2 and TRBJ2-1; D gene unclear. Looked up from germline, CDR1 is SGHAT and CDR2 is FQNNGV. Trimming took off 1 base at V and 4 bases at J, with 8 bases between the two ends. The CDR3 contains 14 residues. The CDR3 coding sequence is TGTGCCAGCAGCTTAGCCCGGATGTACAATGAGCAGTTCTTC. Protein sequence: CASSLARMYNEQFF.

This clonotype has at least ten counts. CDR3 in amino acids: CASTRRDRAYEQYF. Here the CDR3 DNA reads TGTGCCAGCACCCGACGGGACAGAGCCTACGAGCAGTACTTC. The gene calls are TRBV28 and TRBJ2-7, with 7 bases fitting TRBD1. The germline V gene encodes CDR1 MDHEN and CDR2 SYDVKM. Trimming removed 7 bases from V and 2 bases from J; junction bases left unmatched: 8. The CDR3 runs to 14 residues.

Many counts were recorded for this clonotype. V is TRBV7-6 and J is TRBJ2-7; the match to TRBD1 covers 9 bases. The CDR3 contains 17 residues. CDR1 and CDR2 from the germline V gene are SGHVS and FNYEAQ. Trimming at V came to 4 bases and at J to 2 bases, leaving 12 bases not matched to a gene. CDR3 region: CASSSPGQGSLTYEQYF. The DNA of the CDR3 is TGTGCCAGCAGCTCGCCGGGACAGGGTAGCCTGACCTACGAGCAGTACTTC.